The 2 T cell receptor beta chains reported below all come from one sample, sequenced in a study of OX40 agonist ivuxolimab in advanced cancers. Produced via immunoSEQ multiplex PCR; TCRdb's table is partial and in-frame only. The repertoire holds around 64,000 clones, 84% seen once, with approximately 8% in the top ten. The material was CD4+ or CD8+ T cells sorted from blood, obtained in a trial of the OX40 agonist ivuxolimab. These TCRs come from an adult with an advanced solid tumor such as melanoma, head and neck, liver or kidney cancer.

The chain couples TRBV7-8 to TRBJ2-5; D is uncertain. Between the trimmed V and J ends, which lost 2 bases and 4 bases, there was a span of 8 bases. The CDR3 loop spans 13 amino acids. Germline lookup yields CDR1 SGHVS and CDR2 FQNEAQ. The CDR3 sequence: CASSLKRRETQYF. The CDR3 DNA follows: TGTGCCAGCAGCTTAAAACGACGAGAGACCCAGTACTTC.

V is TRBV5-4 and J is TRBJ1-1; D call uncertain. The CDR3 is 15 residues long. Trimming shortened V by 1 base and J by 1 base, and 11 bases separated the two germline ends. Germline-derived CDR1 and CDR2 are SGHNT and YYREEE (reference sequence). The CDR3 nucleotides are TGTGCCAGCAGCTTGTTTGGGTCACGGAACACTGAAGCTTTCTTT. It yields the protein CASSLFGSRNTEAFF.